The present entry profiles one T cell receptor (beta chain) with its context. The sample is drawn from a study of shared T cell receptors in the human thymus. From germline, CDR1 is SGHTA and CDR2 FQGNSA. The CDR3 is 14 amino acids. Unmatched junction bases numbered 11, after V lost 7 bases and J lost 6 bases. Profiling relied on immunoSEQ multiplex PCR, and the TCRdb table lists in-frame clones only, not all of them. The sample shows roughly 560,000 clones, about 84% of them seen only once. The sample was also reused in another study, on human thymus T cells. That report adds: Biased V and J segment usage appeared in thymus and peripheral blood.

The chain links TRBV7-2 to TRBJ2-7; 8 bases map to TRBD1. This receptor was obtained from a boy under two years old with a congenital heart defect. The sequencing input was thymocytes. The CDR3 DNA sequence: TGTGCCAGCAACCTACCCCCAGGGGGCGGCGAGCAGTACTTC. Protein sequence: CASNLPPGGGEQYF.